Presented here are 9 T cell receptor beta chains from one specimen sequenced in a study of T cell responses to AZD1222 COVID-19 vaccine. Sequencing was performed with immunoSEQ multiplex PCR; in TCRdb, only in-frame clones are kept and a portion is missing. Altogether nearly 200,000 clones are present, roughly 92% being singletons, with the ten largest covering 0.9% to 1.1%. Sequenced here: peripheral blood, sampled 28 days after the second AZD1222 dose. The receptors shown here come from an adult who received the AZD1222 COVID-19 vaccine.

With regard to this clone: Mismatch with germline at one junction end may stem from a read error. The gene calls are TRBV28 and TRBJ1-5; a possible D gene is TRBD1 (6 bases). Germline CDR1 reads MDHEN; CDR2 reads SYDVKM. The CDR3 extends over 16 amino acids. In DNA, the CDR3 is TGTGTCAGCAGTTTATGGGCAGGGGATAAACGTCAGCCCCAGCATTTT. Translating gives CVSSLWAGDKRQPQHF.

The chain links TRBV6-5 to TRBJ2-1; no clear D gene. V shed 0 bases and J shed 6 bases, with 9 bases lying between them. The CDR3 totals 14 residues. Germline V gene lookup returns CDR1 MNHEY and CDR2 SVGAGI. The CDR3 reads CASSYSTRANEQFF. The CDR3 nucleotides read TGTGCCAGCAGTTACTCGACCCGAGCCAATGAGCAGTTCTTC.

In this sample, this clone turned up a few times. The chain employs TRBV18 and TRBJ1-5; no firm D call. V was pared by 3 bases and J by 9 bases, with 21 bases between. CDR3 length: 16 amino acids. Germline CDR1 is KGHSH and CDR2 is LQKENI. The CDR3 sequence is CASSPSGKSKSGPQHF. For the CDR3, the DNA is TGTGCCAGCTCACCCAGCGGGAAATCCAAGTCGGGGCCCCAGCATTTT.

This chain uses TRBV28 with TRBJ2-2; no definite D call. CDR1 and CDR2 (germline): MDHEN, SYDVKM. CDR3 length equals 12 residues. The V gene lost 7 bases and the J gene lost 5 bases, with 8 bases spanning the gap. The CDR3 spells CASNRNTGELFF. The DNA of the CDR3 is TGTGCCAGCAACCGAAATACCGGGGAGCTGTTTTTT.

In DNA, the CDR3 is TGTGCCAGCAGGTCCACTAGCGGGGGCTTCTACGAGCAGTACTTC. Residues: CASRSTSGGFYEQYF. The chain is built from TRBV6-5 and TRBJ2-7; TRBD2 matches 11 bases. Losses at the gene ends were 6 bases for V and 3 bases for J; bases not matched to a gene: 7. The germline gives CDR1 MNHEY, CDR2 SVGAGI. The CDR3 has 15 amino acids.

There are a few counts of this clone. The chain recombines TRBV6-5 with TRBJ2-2; D possibly corresponds to TRBD1 (5 bases). There are 12 residues in the CDR3. The germline V gene encodes CDR1 MNHEY and CDR2 SVGAGI. Trimming removed 8 bases at V and 1 base at J, with 5 bases between. The CDR3 loop reads CASQGNTGELFF. The CDR3 DNA reads as TGTGCCAGCCAGGGGAACACCGGGGAGCTGTTTTTT.

The V and J genes are TRBV5-1 and TRBJ1-1; TRBD1 agrees at 7 bases. Germline V CDR1 and CDR2: SGHRS, YFSETQ. This CDR3 comprises 14 residues. J lost 3 bases, V lost 4 bases, and 6 bases had no gene match. The CDR3 sequence: CASSPRQGDTEAFF. CDR3 bases: TGCGCCAGCAGCCCGAGACAGGGAGACACTGAAGCTTTCTTT.

The V call is TRBV6-2 or TRBV6-3, the J call TRBJ2-2; no clear D gene. Trimming shortened V by 4 bases and J by 6 bases, and 3 bases separated the two germline ends. From germline, CDR1 is MNHEY and CDR2 SVGEGT. The CDR3 extends over 11 amino acids. The CDR3: CASSSPGELFF. In DNA form, the CDR3 reads TGTGCCAGCAGTTCTCCCGGGGAGCTGTTTTTT.

The chain joins TRBV9 to TRBJ1-2; 9 nucleotides align to TRBD1. The J segment lost 2 bases and the V segment lost 0 bases, leaving 5 bases of the junction unmatched. The CDR3 loop spans 16 amino acids. Per the germline V gene, CDR1 is SGDLS and CDR2 is YYNGEE. CDR3 bases: TGTGCCAGCAGCGTAGGGACAGGGGATTGGAACTATGGCTACACCTTC. Its protein is CASSVGTGDWNYGYTF.